Presented here are 21 T cell receptor beta chains from one specimen sequenced in a study of blood T cell repertoires in COVID-19. Only in-frame clones appear in the TCRdb table, and some are missing; sequencing was by immunoSEQ multiplex PCR. Among just under 20,000 clones listed, over 85% were seen once. The sequenced sample was peripheral blood. These receptors all come from a woman in her 50s with active COVID-19.

The chain has TRBV19 and TRBJ2-5, with 10 bases matching TRBD1. The CDR3 loop spans 16 amino acids. Germline-derived CDR1 and CDR2 are LNHDA and SQIVND (reference sequence). V lost 3 bases to trimming and J lost 4 bases; unmatched junction nucleotides: 8. The CDR3 nucleotides read TGTGCCAGTAGTATTCGAGGAGGACAGGGGGTAGAGACCCAGTACTTC. Its translation: CASSIRGGQGVETQYF.

The chain joins TRBV6-4 to TRBJ2-5, with 7 bases matching TRBD1. The length of the CDR3 is 13 residues. In germline, CDR1 is MRHNA, CDR2 SNTAGT. The ends lost 6 bases at V and 5 bases at J; junction bases unmatched: 6. The CDR3 region is CASSATGFETQYF. In DNA, the CDR3 is TGTGCCAGCAGCGCGACAGGGTTCGAGACCCAGTACTTC.

The chain couples TRBV3-1 (or the pseudogene TRBV3-2) to TRBJ1-1; 8 positions agree with TRBD1. This CDR3 is built from 13 residues. The V segment lost 4 bases and the J segment 12 bases; nucleotides outside the gene matches: 10. The germline V gene encodes CDR1 LGHDT and CDR2 YNNKEL (reference sequence). CDR3: CASSLQTGGTTFF. The CDR3 region has the DNA TGTGCCAGCAGCCTCCAAACAGGGGGGACAACTTTCTTT.

The chain joins TRBV28 to TRBJ2-2, with 7 bases lining up with TRBD1. The junction had 6 bases not matched to a gene; V was cut back by 5 bases and J by 0 bases. This CDR3 has 16 residues. Germline V lookup: CDR1 MDHEN, CDR2 SYDVKM. The CDR3 loop reads CASSTPGTANTGELFF. DNA for the CDR3: TGTGCCAGCAGTACCCCCGGGACAGCGAACACCGGGGAGCTGTTTTTT.

The chain employs TRBV19 and TRBJ1-4; D unresolved. This CDR3 has 14 residues. Germline CDR1 and CDR2: LNHDA and SQIVND (reference sequence). Trimming left V 3 bases short and J 7 bases short, with 12 bases between. This CDR3 reads CASSMAGRSEKLFF. The CDR3 DNA follows: TGTGCCAGTAGTATGGCCGGTCGGAGTGAAAAACTGTTTTTT.

The rearrangement uses TRBV11-2 and TRBJ2-7; TRBD1 is a possible D gene (6 bases). Germline CDR1 reads SGHAT; CDR2 reads FQNNGV. V was shortened by 1 base and J by 7 bases, with 11 bases between the two germline ends. The CDR3 covers 13 residues. CDR3 protein: CASSLGVQGEQYF. CDR3 nucleotides: TGTGCCAGCAGCTTAGGTGTCCAGGGGGAGCAGTACTTC.

In this sample, this clone turned up a few times. The V and J genes are TRBV6-5 and TRBJ1-6; D is ambiguous. Per germline, CDR1 MNHEY and CDR2 SVGAGI. The CDR3 has 16 residues. Trimming removed 0 bases at V and 7 bases at J, with 13 bases between. The CDR3 nucleotides are TGTGCCAGCAGTTACTCGTACGGGGATACAAATTCACCCCTCCACTTT. Protein sequence: CASSYSYGDTNSPLHF.

The sample holds one count of this clone. The chain joins TRBV6-1 to TRBJ2-7; 10 nucleotides align to TRBD1. Germline V lookup: CDR1 MNHNS, CDR2 SASEGT. Unmatched junction bases numbered 1, after V lost 3 bases and J lost 2 bases. This CDR3 is 14 amino acids long. The CDR3 DNA follows: TGTGCCAGCAGTGACGGACAGGGGGCCTACGAGCAGTACTTC. This sequence encodes CASSDGQGAYEQYF.

This clone has a single count. The chain couples TRBV7-9 to TRBJ2-1; D is unresolved. Germline CDR1 reads SEHNR; CDR2 reads FQNEAQ (reference sequence). The V and J ends lost 3 bases and 0 bases respectively, with 12 bases between them. The CDR3 is made up of 16 amino acids. The CDR3 DNA follows: TGTGCCAGCAGCTTCGGCAGCGCAAGCTCCTACAATGAGCAGTTCTTC. Translation gives CASSFGSASSYNEQFF.

This clone was observed once. This chain connects TRBV2 to TRBJ2-7, with a possible D match to TRBD1 (5 bases). The length of the CDR3 is 13 residues. CDR1 is SNHLY and CDR2 is FYNNEI in the germline V gene. Deletions cut 4 bases from V and 6 bases from J, with 13 bases between. CDR3 DNA sequence: TGTGCCAGCAGTGTTGGGGCGGTGGGCGAGCAGTACTTC. Residues: CASSVGAVGEQYF.

The chain employs TRBV11-2 and TRBJ1-1; TRBD1 matches 9 bases. Unmatched junction bases numbered 7, after V lost 4 bases and J lost 4 bases. This CDR3 has 15 amino acids. CDR1 SGHAT and CDR2 FQNNGV come from the germline V gene. The CDR3 DNA reads TGTGCCAGCAGCTCTCCGGGACAGGGTCTCACTGAAGCTTTCTTT. The encoded protein is CASSSPGQGLTEAFF. Complete variable domain (other parts from reference TRBV11-2 and TRBJ1-1): EAGVAQSPRYKIIEKRQSVAFWCNPISGHATLYWYQQILGQGPKLLIQFQNNGVVDDSQLPKDRFSAERLKGVDSTLKIQPAKLEDSAVYLCASSSPGQGLTEAFFGQGTRLTVV.

The V gene is TRBV18, the J gene TRBJ2-2; D call uncertain. Germline V gene lookup returns CDR1 KGHSH and CDR2 LQKENI. The CDR3 consists of 14 residues. The V gene lost 1 base and the J gene lost 1 base, with 4 bases spanning the gap. The CDR3 loop is CASSPRRNTGELFF. CDR3 DNA sequence: TGTGCCAGCTCACCACGCAGGAACACCGGGGAGCTGTTTTTT.

The rearrangement links TRBV6-1 to TRBJ1-6; D gene uncertain. Deletions cut 3 bases from V and 0 bases from J, with 6 bases between. Germline-derived CDR1 and CDR2 are MNHNS and SASEGT. The CDR3 runs 15 residues. CDR3 loop: CASSEMSSYNSPLHF. The CDR3 DNA follows: TGTGCCAGCAGTGAGATGAGCTCCTATAATTCACCCCTCCACTTT.

A single count supports this clone. The rearrangement joins TRBV6-6 to TRBJ2-2; 11 nucleotides line up with TRBD2. Per the germline V gene, CDR1 is MNHNY and CDR2 is SVGAGI (reference sequence). V lost 2 bases and J lost 5; bases outside the gene matches: 4. CDR3 length: 16 residues. Here the CDR3 DNA reads TGTGCCAGCAGTTACGGATTAGCGGGAGGGACCGGGGAGCTGTTTTTT. Its translation is CASSYGLAGGTGELFF.

The chain joins TRBV4-1 to TRBJ2-1, with D uncertain. Trimming took off 0 bases at V and 6 bases at J, with 21 bases between the two ends. CDR3 length: 18 amino acids. Germline CDR1 MGHRA, CDR2 YSYEKL. In DNA, the CDR3 is TGCGCCAGCAGCCAAGAATTCACCTCCGGAGTTGGTTTCAATGAGCAGTTCTTC. It yields the protein CASSQEFTSGVGFNEQFF.

The chain recombines TRBV7-3 with TRBJ2-3; 8 bases line up with TRBD2. Trimming at V came to 5 bases and at J to 2 bases, leaving 15 bases not matched to a gene. Germline values: CDR1 SGHTA, CDR2 FQGTGA. This CDR3 is built from 18 residues. DNA of the CDR3: TGTGCCAGCAGCCTCACAGGGCCAAAGACTAGCGACACAGATACGCAGTATTTT. It codes for CASSLTGPKTSDTDTQYF.

For the CDR3, the DNA is TGTGCCACAATGTCCCGCCGGGTCACGGATGGCTACACCTTC. Translating it yields CATMSRRVTDGYTF. V is TRBV19 and J is TRBJ1-2; D gene uncertain. The CDR3 is 14 amino acids. The germline V and J ends were trimmed by 10 bases and 6 bases, with 21 bases remaining between them. Germline CDR1 LNHDA, CDR2 SQIVND (reference sequence).

V is TRBV4-2 and J is TRBJ2-3, with 9 bases lining up with TRBD2. Unmatched junction bases numbered 10, after V lost 2 bases and J lost 1 base. Germline values: CDR1 LGHNA, CDR2 YNFKEQ. The CDR3 is 18 residues long. The CDR3 protein is CASSQITGTSWGTDTQYF. Written as DNA, the CDR3 is TGTGCCAGCAGCCAAATTACTGGGACTAGCTGGGGCACAGATACGCAGTATTTT.

The chain uses TRBV28 and TRBJ1-4, with no clear D. Germline loops: CDR1 MDHEN, CDR2 SYDVKM. The CDR3 is 16 residues long. Trimming left V 5 bases short and J 7 bases short, with 20 bases between. CDR3 sequence: CASSKAPQWPIEKLFF. The CDR3 DNA reads as TGTGCCAGCAGTAAAGCCCCACAGTGGCCTATTGAAAAACTGTTTTTT.

This chain uses TRBV2 with TRBJ2-2; D unresolved. The CDR3 totals 14 residues. From germline, CDR1 is SNHLY and CDR2 FYNNEI. The germline V and J ends were trimmed by 6 bases and 2 bases, with 10 bases remaining between them. The CDR3 loop reads CASRATVNTGELFF. The CDR3 DNA is TGTGCCAGCAGGGCCACAGTAAACACCGGGGAGCTGTTTTTT.

This chain joins TRBV27 and TRBJ2-7; 8 nucleotides agree with TRBD1. The CDR3 covers 13 residues. The junction had 4 bases not matched to a gene; V was cut back by 8 bases and J by 1 base. In germline, CDR1 is MNHEY, CDR2 SMNVEV (reference sequence). CDR3 nucleotides: TGTGCCAGCGGACAGGGAAGGTCCTACGAGCAGTACTTC. Amino acids: CASGQGRSYEQYF.